The T cell receptor beta chain under discussion was sequenced for a study of OX40 agonist ivuxolimab in advanced cancers. At the level of the study: Treatment of patients was with ivuxolimab, an agonistic anti-OX40 (CD134) antibody. Each dose-escalation patient presented with hepatocellular carcinoma, melanoma, renal cell or head and neck cancer.

Study-wide findings and caveats: Relative to CD4+ cells, CD8+ T cells on average had more expanded clones. With doses of 0.1 to 3.0 mg/kg, CD4+ and CD8+ blood T cells had undergone clonal expansion by week 6.

On this clone itself: Its matching antigen is unknown.

TCRdb's table, derived via immunoSEQ multiplex PCR, lists solely in-frame clones and lacks some. This sample has over 40,000 clones, with around 89% found just once. This CDR3 has 15 residues. The junction had 7 bases not matched to a gene; V was cut back by 6 bases and J by 0 bases. Germline CDR1 and CDR2: MNHEY and SMNVEV (reference sequence). The receptor comes from an adult with an advanced solid tumor such as melanoma, head and neck, liver or kidney cancer. V gene TRBV27 combines with J gene TRBJ2-7; 8 nucleotides match TRBD1. The input for sequencing was CD4+ or CD8+ T cells sorted from blood, taken in a trial of the OX40 agonist ivuxolimab. CDR3 sequence: CASRASGQVSYEQYF. CDR3 coding DNA: TGTGCCAGCAGGGCATCGGGACAGGTCTCCTACGAGCAGTACTTC.